This TCR beta chain is drawn from a study of T cells in Graves' hyperthyroidism and ophthalmopathy. V was clipped by 0 bases and J by 1 base, with 12 bases between them. The CDR3 length is 16 residues. The germline CDR1 and CDR2 sequences are SGHAT and FQNNGV. The CDR3 regions of TCR beta were amplified from RNA transcripts. RT-PCR in the first round (using the HTBI primer set) targeted the TCR CDR3. TCRdb reanalysed the multiplex PCR reads using MiXCR and keeps one entry per CDR3 protein. The sample carries a few hundred thousand distinct CDR3 sequences, less than 20% recorded once. This clonotype was picked up many times.

The sequencing input was blood. The chain couples TRBV11-2 to TRBJ1-2; D uncertain. This receptor was obtained from a woman in her late teens or twenties with Graves' hyperthyroidism. Here the CDR3 reads CASSLEYGVFNYGYTF. The CDR3 DNA is TGTGCCAGCAGCTTAGAGTATGGTGTCTTTAACTATGGCTACACCTTC.